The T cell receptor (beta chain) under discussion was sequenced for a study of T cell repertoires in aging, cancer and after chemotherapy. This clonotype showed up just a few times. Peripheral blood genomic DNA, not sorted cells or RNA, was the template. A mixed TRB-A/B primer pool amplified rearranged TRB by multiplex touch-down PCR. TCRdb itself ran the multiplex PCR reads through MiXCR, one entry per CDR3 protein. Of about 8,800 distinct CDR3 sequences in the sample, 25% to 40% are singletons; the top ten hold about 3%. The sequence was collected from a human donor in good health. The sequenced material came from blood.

In DNA, the CDR3 is TGTGCCTGGGCGGGACAGGATAATTCACCCCTCCACTTT. This encodes CAWAGQDNSPLHF. The V and J genes are TRBV30 and TRBJ1-6; 8 positions match TRBD1. This CDR3 comprises 13 residues. J gave up 5 bases and V 5 bases, and 2 bases lay outside the gene matches. The germline V gene has CDR1 GTSNPN and CDR2 SVGIG (reference sequence).